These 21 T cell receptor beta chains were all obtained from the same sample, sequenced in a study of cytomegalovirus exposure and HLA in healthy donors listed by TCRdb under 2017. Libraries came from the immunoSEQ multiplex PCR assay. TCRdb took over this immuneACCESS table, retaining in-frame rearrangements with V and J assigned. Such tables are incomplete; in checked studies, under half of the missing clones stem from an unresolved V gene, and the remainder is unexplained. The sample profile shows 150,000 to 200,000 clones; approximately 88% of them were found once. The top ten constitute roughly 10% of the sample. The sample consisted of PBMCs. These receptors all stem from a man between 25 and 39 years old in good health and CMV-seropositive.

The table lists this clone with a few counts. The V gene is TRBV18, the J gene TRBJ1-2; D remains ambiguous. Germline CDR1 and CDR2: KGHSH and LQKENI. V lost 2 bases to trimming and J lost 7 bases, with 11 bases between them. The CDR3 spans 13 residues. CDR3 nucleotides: TGTGCCAGCTCACCATCCCGAGGTGGTGGCTACACCTTC. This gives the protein CASSPSRGGGYTF.

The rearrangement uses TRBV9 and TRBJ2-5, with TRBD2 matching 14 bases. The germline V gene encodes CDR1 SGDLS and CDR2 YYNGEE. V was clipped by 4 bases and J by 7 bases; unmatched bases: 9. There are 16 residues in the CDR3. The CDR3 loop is CASSSGLAGGQGTQYF. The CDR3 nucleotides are TGTGCCAGCAGCTCTGGACTAGCGGGGGGCCAGGGGACCCAGTACTTC.

The CDR3 protein is CASSTNYATNEKLFF. CDR3 DNA: TGTGCCAGTAGTACAAACTATGCAACTAATGAAAAACTGTTTTTT. This chain joins TRBV19 and TRBJ1-4; D is uncertain. V dropped 4 bases and J dropped 0 bases, with 9 bases sitting between them. Germline values: CDR1 LNHDA, CDR2 SQIVND (reference sequence). The CDR3 is made up of 15 amino acids.

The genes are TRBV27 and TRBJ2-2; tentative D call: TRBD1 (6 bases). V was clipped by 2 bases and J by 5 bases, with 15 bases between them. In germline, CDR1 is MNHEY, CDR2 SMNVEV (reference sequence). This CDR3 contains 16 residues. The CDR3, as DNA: TGTGCCAGCAGTTTAGGAGTCAGTACAGGGACCGGGGAGCTGTTTTTT. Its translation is CASSLGVSTGTGELFF.

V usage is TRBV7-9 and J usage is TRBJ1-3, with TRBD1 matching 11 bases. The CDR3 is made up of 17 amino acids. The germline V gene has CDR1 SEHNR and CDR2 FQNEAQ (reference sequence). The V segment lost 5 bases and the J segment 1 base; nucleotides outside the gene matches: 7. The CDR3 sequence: CASSLGQGARSGNTIYF. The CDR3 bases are TGTGCCAGCAGCCTCGGACAGGGGGCGAGGTCTGGAAACACCATATATTTT.

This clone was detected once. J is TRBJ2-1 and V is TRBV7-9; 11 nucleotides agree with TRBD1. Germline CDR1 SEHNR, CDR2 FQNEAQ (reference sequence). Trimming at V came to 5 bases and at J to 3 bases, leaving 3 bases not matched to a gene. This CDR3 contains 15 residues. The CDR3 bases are TGTGCCAGCAGCGCCGGGACAGGGGGCTACAATGAGCAGTTCTTC. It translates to CASSAGTGGYNEQFF.

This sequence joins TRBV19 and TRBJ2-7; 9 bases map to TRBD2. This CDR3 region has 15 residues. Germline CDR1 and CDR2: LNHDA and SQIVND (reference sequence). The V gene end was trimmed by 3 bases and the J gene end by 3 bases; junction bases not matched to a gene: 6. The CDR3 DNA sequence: TGTGCCAGTAGTATGATTAGCGGGAGTCTCTACGAGCAGTACTTC. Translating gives CASSMISGSLYEQYF. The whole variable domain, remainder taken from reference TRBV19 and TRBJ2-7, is DGGITQSPKYLFRKEGQNVTLSCEQNLNHDAMYWYRQDPGQGLRLIYYSQIVNDFQKGDIAEGYSVSREKKESFPLTVTSAQKNPTAFYLCASSMISGSLYEQYFGPGTRLTVT.

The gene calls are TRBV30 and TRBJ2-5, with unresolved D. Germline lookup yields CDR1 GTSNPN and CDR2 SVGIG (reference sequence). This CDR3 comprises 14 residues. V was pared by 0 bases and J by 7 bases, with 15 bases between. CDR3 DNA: TGTGCCTGGAGTGTACGTCAAATCTATGCGACCCAGTACTTC. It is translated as CAWSVRQIYATQYF.

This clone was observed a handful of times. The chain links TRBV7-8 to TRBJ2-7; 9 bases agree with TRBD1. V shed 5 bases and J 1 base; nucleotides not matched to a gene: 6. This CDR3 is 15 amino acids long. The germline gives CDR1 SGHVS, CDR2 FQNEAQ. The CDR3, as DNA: TGTGCCAGCAGCGAACGGACAGGGGTATCCTACGAGCAGTACTTC. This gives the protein CASSERTGVSYEQYF.

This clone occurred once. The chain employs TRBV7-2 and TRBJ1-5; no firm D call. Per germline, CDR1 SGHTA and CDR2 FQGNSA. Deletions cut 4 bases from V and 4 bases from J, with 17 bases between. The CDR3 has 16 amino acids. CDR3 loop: CASSSTRAGLNQPQHF. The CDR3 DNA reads TGTGCCAGCAGCTCAACGAGAGCAGGCTTGAATCAGCCCCAGCATTTT.

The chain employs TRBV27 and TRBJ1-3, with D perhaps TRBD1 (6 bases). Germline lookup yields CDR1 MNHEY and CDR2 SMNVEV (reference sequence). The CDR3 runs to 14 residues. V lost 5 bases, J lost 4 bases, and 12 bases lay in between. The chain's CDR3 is CASSPRTVGNTIYF. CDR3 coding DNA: TGTGCCAGCAGTCCCCGGACAGTGGGAAACACCATATATTTT.

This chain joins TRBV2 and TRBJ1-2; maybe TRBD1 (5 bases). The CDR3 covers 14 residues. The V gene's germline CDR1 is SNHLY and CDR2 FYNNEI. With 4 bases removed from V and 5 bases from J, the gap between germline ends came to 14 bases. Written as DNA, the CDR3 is TGTGCCAGCAGTGGGGGGGACTTGGGATATGGCTACACCTTC. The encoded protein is CASSGGDLGYGYTF.

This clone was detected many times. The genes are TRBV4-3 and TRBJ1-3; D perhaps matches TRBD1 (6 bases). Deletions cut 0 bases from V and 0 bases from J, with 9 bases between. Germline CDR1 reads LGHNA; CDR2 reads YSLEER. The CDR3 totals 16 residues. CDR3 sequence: CASSQDADSSGNTIYF. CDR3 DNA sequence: TGCGCCAGCAGCCAAGATGCGGACAGCTCTGGAAACACCATATATTTT.

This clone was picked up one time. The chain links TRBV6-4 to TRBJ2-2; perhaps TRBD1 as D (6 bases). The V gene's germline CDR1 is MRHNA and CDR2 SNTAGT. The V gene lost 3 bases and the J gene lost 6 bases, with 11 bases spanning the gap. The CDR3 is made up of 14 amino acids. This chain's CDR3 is CASSEQGVAGELFF. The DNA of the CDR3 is TGTGCCAGCAGTGAACAGGGTGTCGCCGGGGAGCTGTTTTTT.

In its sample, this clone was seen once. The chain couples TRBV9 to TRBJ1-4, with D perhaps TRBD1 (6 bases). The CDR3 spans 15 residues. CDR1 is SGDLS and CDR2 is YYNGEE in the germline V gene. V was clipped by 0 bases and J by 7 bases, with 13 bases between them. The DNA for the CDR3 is TGTGCCAGCAGCGTAGGACCAGGGGTAGGTGAAAAACTGTTTTTT. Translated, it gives CASSVGPGVGEKLFF.

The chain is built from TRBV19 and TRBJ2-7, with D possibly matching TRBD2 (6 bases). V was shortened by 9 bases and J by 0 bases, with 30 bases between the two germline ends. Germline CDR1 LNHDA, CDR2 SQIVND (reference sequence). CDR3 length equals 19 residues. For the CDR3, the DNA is TGTGCCAGCAGTCGGGGGAGTTCCCCCTTTTTCCCTCACTCCTACGAGCAGTACTTC. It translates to CASSRGSSPFFPHSYEQYF.

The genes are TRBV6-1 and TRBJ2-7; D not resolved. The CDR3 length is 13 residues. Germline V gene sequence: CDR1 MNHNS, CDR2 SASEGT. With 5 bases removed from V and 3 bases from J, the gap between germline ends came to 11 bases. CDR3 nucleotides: TGTGCCAGCAGTTGGTCACGAGGCTACGAGCAGTACTTC. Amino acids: CASSWSRGYEQYF.

As DNA, the CDR3 is TGTGCCAGCAGCTTATACCGGACAGGGCCCTACGAGCAGTACTTC. It codes for CASSLYRTGPYEQYF. The rearrangement uses TRBV11-2 and TRBJ2-7; 8 bases fit TRBD1. This CDR3 has 15 residues. CDR1 and CDR2 from the germline V gene are SGHAT and FQNNGV. With 2 bases clipped from V and 2 bases from J, the junction kept 5 bases outside the gene matches. Full variable domain (missing parts from reference TRBV11-2 and TRBJ2-7): EAGVAQSPRYKIIEKRQSVAFWCNPISGHATLYWYQQILGQGPKLLIQFQNNGVVDDSQLPKDRFSAERLKGVDSTLKIQPAKLEDSAVYLCASSLYRTGPYEQYFGPGTRLTVT.

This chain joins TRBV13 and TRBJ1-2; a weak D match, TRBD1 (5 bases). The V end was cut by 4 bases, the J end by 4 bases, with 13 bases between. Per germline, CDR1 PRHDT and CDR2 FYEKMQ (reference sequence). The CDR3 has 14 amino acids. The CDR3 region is CASSSQDTTYGYTF. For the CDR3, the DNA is TGTGCCAGCAGCTCGCAGGACACGACCTATGGCTACACCTTC.

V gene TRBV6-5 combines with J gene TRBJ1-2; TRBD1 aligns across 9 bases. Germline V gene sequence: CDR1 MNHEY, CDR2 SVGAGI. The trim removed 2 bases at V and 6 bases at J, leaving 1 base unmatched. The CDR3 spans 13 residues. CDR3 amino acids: CASSYGQGNGYTF. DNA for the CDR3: TGTGCCAGCAGTTACGGACAGGGGAATGGCTACACCTTC.

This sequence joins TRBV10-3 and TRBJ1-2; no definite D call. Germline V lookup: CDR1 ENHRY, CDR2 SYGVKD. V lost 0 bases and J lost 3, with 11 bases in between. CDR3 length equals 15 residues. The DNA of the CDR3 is TGTGCCATCAGTGAGTCCGTGTTACGGGACTATGGCTACACCTTC. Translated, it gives CAISESVLRDYGYTF.